This T cell receptor (beta chain) is from a study of OX40 agonist ivuxolimab in advanced cancers. Overall study context: The patients' treatment was ivuxolimab, an agonistic anti-OX40 (CD134) antibody.

Clones were read by immunoSEQ multiplex PCR, and TCRdb kept only the in-frame ones, dropping some. The table lists tens of thousands of clones, approximately 90% of them singletons. This CDR3 has 15 residues. The V gene end was trimmed by 0 bases and the J gene end by 7 bases; junction bases not matched to a gene: 8. Germline assignment: CDR1 SGHTA and CDR2 FQGNSA. This chain links TRBV7-2 with TRBJ1-2; 7 nucleotides align to TRBD1. Sequencing used CD4+ or CD8+ T cells sorted from blood, obtained in a trial of the OX40 agonist ivuxolimab. The source of this sequence is an adult with an advanced solid tumor such as melanoma, head and neck, liver or kidney cancer. The CDR3 spells CASSLAETGIFGYTF. The CDR3 DNA follows: TGTGCCAGCAGCTTAGCCGAGACAGGGATCTTTGGCTACACCTTC.